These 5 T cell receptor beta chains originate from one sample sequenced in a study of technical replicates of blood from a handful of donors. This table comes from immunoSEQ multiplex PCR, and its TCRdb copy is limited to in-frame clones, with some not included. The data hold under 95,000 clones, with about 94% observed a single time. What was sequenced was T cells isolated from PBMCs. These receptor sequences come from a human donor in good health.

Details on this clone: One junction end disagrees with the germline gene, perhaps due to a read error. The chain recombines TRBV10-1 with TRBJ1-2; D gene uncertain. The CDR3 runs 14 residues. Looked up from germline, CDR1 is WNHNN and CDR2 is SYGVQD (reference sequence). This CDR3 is CASSESRKDYGYTF. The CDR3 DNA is TGCGCCAGCAGCGAGTCGCGGAAAGACTATGGCTACACCTTC.

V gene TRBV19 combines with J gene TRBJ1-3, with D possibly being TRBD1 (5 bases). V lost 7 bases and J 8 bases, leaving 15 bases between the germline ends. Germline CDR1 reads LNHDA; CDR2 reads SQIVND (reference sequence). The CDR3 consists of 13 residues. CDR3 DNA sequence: TGTGCCAGTACCAAGACGATAGGGGACACCATATATTTT. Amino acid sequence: CASTKTIGDTIYF.

The CDR3, as DNA: TGCGCCAGCAGCCGAGGTACGAGATCTGAAAAACTGTTTTTT. Its translation is CASSRGTRSEKLFF. The rearrangement joins TRBV4-1 to TRBJ1-4; D unclear. CDR1 is MGHRA, CDR2 YSYEKL, per germline. Trimming removed 4 bases from V and 7 bases from J, with 13 bases in between. This CDR3 comprises 14 residues.

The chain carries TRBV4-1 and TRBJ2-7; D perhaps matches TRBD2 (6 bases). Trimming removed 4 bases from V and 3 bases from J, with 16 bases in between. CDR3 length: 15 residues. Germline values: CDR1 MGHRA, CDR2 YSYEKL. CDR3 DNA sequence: TGCGCCAGCAGCCTCGGAGGGGCCCAAGTCTACGAGCAGTACTTC. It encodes CASSLGGAQVYEQYF.

This CDR3 is CASGSGVTDSPLHF. The CDR3 nucleotides are TGTGCTAGTGGTTCAGGGGTAACCGATTCACCCCTCCACTTT. The J gene is TRBJ1-6, the V gene TRBV12-5, with D perhaps matching TRBD1 (6 bases). The V end was cut by 4 bases, the J end by 8 bases, with 12 bases between. Germline CDR1 LGHNT, CDR2 FRNRAP. The CDR3 consists of 14 residues.